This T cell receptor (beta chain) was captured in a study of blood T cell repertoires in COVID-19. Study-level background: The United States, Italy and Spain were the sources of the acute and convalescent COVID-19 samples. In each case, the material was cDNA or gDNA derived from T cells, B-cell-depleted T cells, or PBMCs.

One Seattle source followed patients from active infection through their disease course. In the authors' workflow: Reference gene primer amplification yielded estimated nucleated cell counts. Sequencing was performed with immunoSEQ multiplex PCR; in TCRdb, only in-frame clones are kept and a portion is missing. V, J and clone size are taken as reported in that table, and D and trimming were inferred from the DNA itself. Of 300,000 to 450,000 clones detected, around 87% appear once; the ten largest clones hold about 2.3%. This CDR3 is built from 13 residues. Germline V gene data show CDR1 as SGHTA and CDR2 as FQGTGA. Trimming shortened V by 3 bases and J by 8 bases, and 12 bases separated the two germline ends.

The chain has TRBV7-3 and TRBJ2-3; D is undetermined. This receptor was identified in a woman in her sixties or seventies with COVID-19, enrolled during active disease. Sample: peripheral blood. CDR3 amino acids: CASSFDDQVTQYF. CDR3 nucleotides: TGTGCCAGCAGCTTTGATGATCAGGTTACGCAGTATTTT.